The rows below give T cell receptor beta chains drawn from one sample of a study of T cells after yellow fever vaccination. TCRdb reprocessed the 5' RACE reads via MiXCR and lists one record per CDR3 protein. The profile shows hundreds of thousands of distinct CDR3 sequences, about 13% of them singletons. The starting material was PBMCs, obtained on the day of the yellow fever booster vaccination. The receptors were sampled from a man under 40 who received the YFV17D yellow fever vaccine. CDR3s include the opening cysteine and the closing phenylalanine or tryptophan. The D gene is left open where the match is weak. Size is omitted from some rows. Given values are once, few, many or a class for expanded clones.

size,J,V,D,CDR3,DNA
.,TRBJ2-1,TRBV4-3,.,CASSQGLDSFNEQFF,TGCGCCAGCAGCCAAGGACTAGACAGTTTCAATGAGCAGTTCTTC
.,TRBJ1-4,TRBV12-3/TRBV12-4,.,CASTRGGTRREKLFF,TGTGCCAGCACGAGGGGGGGGACAAGGCGTGAAAAACTGTTTTTT
.,TRBJ1-1,TRBV14,.,CASSQGITDYTEAFF,TGTGCCAGCAGCCAAGGTATCACCGACTACACTGAAGCTTTCTTT
few,TRBJ1-1,TRBV20-1,.,CSARGVGKNTEAFF,TGCAGTGCCCGGGGCGTAGGGAAAAACACTGAAGCTTTCTTT
.,TRBJ2-2,TRBV5-8,.,CASTTGQGLDLARELFF,TGTGCCAGTACAACCGGGCAGGGTTTGGATTTGGCCCGGGAGCTGTTTTTT
.,TRBJ2-3,TRBV5-1,.,CASSRPSGDTQYF,TGCGCCAGCAGCAGGCCGTCGGGGGATACGCAGTATTTT
.,TRBJ2-2,TRBV4-2,.,CASSQEWGAGELFF,TGTGCCAGCAGCCAAGAATGGGGAGCCGGGGAGCTGTTTTTT
few,TRBJ2-4,TRBV10-2,.,CASDLGRGQNIQYF,TGCGCCAGCGACCTGGGGAGGGGGCAAAACATTCAGTACTTC
.,TRBJ1-2,TRBV6-5,.,CASSSGGIKYGYTF,TGTGCCAGCAGTTCGGGGGGCATCAAATATGGCTACACCTTC
few,TRBJ2-7,TRBV30,.,CACTAGTGDYEQYF,TGTGCCTGCACAGCCGGGACGGGGGATTACGAGCAGTACTTC
many,TRBJ2-7,TRBV20-1,.,CSAKLRLGYEQYF,TGCAGTGCTAAGCTGAGGCTTGGCTACGAGCAGTACTTC
.,TRBJ2-1,TRBV20-1,.,CSALYLDEQFF,TGCAGTGCCCTTTACCTCGATGAGCAGTTCTTC
few,TRBJ2-2,TRBV27,.,CASSLGTLRTGELFF,TGTGCCAGCAGTTTAGGGACCCTACGTACCGGGGAGCTGTTTTTT
.,TRBJ2-7,TRBV5-1,.,CASSPGGDPYEQYF,TGCGCCAGCAGCCCTGGTGGGGACCCCTACGAGCAGTACTTC
few,TRBJ2-5,TRBV7-3,.,CASSFGERETQYF,TGTGCCAGCAGCTTCGGGGAGAGAGAGACCCAGTACTTC
many,TRBJ2-1,TRBV7-2,.,CASSSHREAAEQFF,TGTGCCAGCAGCTCCCACAGGGAGGCCGCTGAGCAGTTCTTC
.,TRBJ2-5,TRBV6-2/TRBV6-3,.,CASSYSRSGQETQYF,TGTGCCAGCAGTTACTCGAGGAGCGGCCAAGAGACCCAGTACTTC
few,TRBJ2-2,TRBV6-1,.,CASRWGFGQEAGELFF,TGTGCCAGCCGGTGGGGGTTCGGCCAGGAGGCCGGGGAGCTGTTTTTT
.,TRBJ2-1,TRBV20-1,TRBD2,CSASPSGRINEQFF,TGCAGTGCTAGTCCTAGCGGGAGGATCAATGAGCAGTTCTTC
.,TRBJ2-7,TRBV27,TRBD2,CASSGLAGAMAYF,TGTGCCAGCAGTGGACTAGCGGGAGCGATGGCGTACTTC
.,TRBJ1-4,TRBV4-2,.,CASEITPGAGEKLFF,TGTGCCAGCGAAATAACCCCGGGGGCGGGTGAAAAACTGTTTTTT
few,TRBJ2-7,TRBV5-1,TRBD1,CASSLDWTGTYEQYF,TGCGCCAGCAGCTTGGATTGGACAGGGACCTACGAGCAGTACTTC
.,TRBJ2-3,TRBV5-6,.,CASSTYSPWGTDTQYF,TGTGCCAGCAGCACGTACAGTCCCTGGGGCACAGATACGCAGTATTTT
.,TRBJ2-5,TRBV6-1,.,CASRGHGEGSETQYF,TGTGCCAGCAGGGGACACGGGGAGGGGAGTGAGACCCAGTACTTC
.,TRBJ2-7,TRBV18,.,CASSPQRESGEQYF,TGTGCCAGCTCACCACAGAGGGAATCGGGCGAGCAGTACTTC
few,TRBJ2-1,TRBV6-5,.,CASRPYVADVGMNEQFF,TGTGCCAGCAGACCCTACGTGGCGGACGTAGGGATGAATGAGCAGTTCTTC
few,TRBJ2-1,TRBV4-3,.,CASSQDAEYNEQFF,TGCGCCAGCAGCCAAGACGCGGAGTACAATGAGCAGTTCTTC
few,TRBJ2-2,TRBV9,TRBD2,CASSLRTSWTGELFF,TGTGCCAGCAGCTTGAGGACTAGCTGGACCGGGGAGCTGTTTTTT
.,TRBJ2-1,TRBV5-1,TRBD2,CASSLALSGRGEEQFF,TGCGCCAGCAGCTTGGCACTTAGCGGGAGGGGCGAGGAGCAGTTCTTC
.,TRBJ2-3,TRBV3-1,TRBD2,CTCCSGRLAGPIGDTQYF,TGTACCTGCTGCTCCGGTCGTCTAGCGGGACCGATTGGGGATACGCAGTATTTT
.,TRBJ2-3,TRBV20-1,TRBD1,CSARQGASTDTQYF,TGCAGTGCTAGACAGGGGGCTAGCACAGATACGCAGTATTTT
few,TRBJ2-2,TRBV6-5,TRBD1,CASSLKSDRAPPGELFF,TGTGCCAGCAGTTTAAAGAGTGACAGGGCGCCTCCCGGGGAGCTGTTTTTT
.,TRBJ2-1,TRBV19,.,CASRLGGDNEQFF,TGTGCCAGTAGACTTGGGGGAGATAATGAGCAGTTCTTC
.,TRBJ1-4,TRBV7-2,.,CASRAATNEKLFF,TGTGCCAGCAGGGCAGCAACTAATGAAAAACTGTTTTTT
.,TRBJ2-5,TRBV27,.,CASKGASWETQYF,TGTGCCAGCAAAGGGGCTTCGTGGGAGACCCAGTACTTC
.,TRBJ2-7,TRBV5-5,.,CASSSRSSDFSLSYEQYF,TGTGCCAGCAGCTCCAGATCCTCGGACTTTTCTCTCTCCTACGAGCAGTACTTC
.,TRBJ2-1,TRBV5-4,TRBD2,CASSLEASGRGDEQFF,TGTGCCAGCAGCTTGGAGGCTAGCGGGAGGGGGGATGAGCAGTTCTTC
few,TRBJ2-7,TRBV11-2,.,CASSLQSARGGFYEQYF,TGTGCCAGCAGCCTCCAGAGTGCGCGGGGCGGGTTCTACGAGCAGTACTTC
.,TRBJ1-2,TRBV25-1,TRBD1,CASSETVIGTGGLGYGYTF,TGTGCCAGCAGTGAAACCGTTATTGGTACAGGGGGTTTAGGCTATGGCTACACCTTC
.,TRBJ2-7,TRBV11-1,TRBD2,CASSLSPGLAGEWYEQYF,TGTGCCAGCAGCTTATCCCCAGGACTAGCGGGAGAATGGTACGAGCAGTACTTC
few,TRBJ2-5,TRBV9,.,CASSVEELALETQYF,TGTGCCAGCAGCGTAGAGGAATTGGCGTTAGAGACCCAGTACTTC
few,TRBJ2-7,TRBV6-5,TRBD1,CASSYGQALYEQYF,TGTGCCAGCAGTTACGGACAGGCCCTCTACGAGCAGTACTTC
few,TRBJ2-1,TRBV6-1,TRBD2,CASSASGTYNEQFF,TGTGCCAGCAGCGCTAGCGGCACCTACAATGAGCAGTTCTTC
few,TRBJ2-5,TRBV7-9,TRBD2,CASSSGTSGTQYF,TGTGCCAGCAGCTCAGGGACTAGCGGGACCCAGTACTTC
.,TRBJ1-1,TRBV7-2,.,CASSLWVGGTEAFF,TGTGCCAGCAGCTTATGGGTCGGGGGCACTGAAGCTTTCTTT
few,TRBJ2-1,TRBV12-3/TRBV12-4,.,CASSPIPGKQFF,TGTGCCAGCAGTCCGATACCGGGGAAGCAGTTCTTC
.,TRBJ2-3,TRBV20-1,.,CSASPGGAGTDTQYF,TGCAGTGCTAGTCCCGGGGGAGCGGGCACAGATACGCAGTATTTT
few,TRBJ2-5,TRBV6-5,TRBD2,CASSYHSGSGETQYF,TGTGCCAGCAGTTATCATAGCGGGAGTGGAGAGACCCAGTACTTC
.,TRBJ2-3,TRBV7-6,.,CASSYEARGTDTQYF,TGTGCCAGCAGCTACGAGGCCCGGGGGACAGATACGCAGTATTTT
.,TRBJ2-2,TRBV7-6,TRBD1,CASSRTGGGELFF,TGTGCCAGCAGCCGGACAGGGGGGGGGGAGCTGTTTTTT
.,TRBJ2-5,TRBV9,TRBD2,CASSVGTSGGGETQYF,TGTGCCAGCAGCGTAGGGACTAGCGGAGGTGGAGAGACCCAGTACTTC
.,TRBJ1-1,TRBV5-4,.,CASSLEGGLVTEAFF,TGTGCCAGCAGCTTGGAGGGGGGTCTAGTAACTGAAGCTTTCTTT
few,TRBJ2-1,TRBV14,TRBD1,CASSQLGGGNEQFF,TGTGCCAGCAGCCAATTAGGGGGCGGAAATGAGCAGTTCTTC
many,TRBJ1-1,TRBV20-1,.,CSANKALF,TGCAGTGCCAACAAGGCGCTCTTT
.,TRBJ2-7,TRBV19,.,CASRGLDGFNEQYF,TGTGCCAGTAGGGGGCTCGATGGGTTCAACGAGCAGTACTTC
few,TRBJ1-2,TRBV3-1,.,CASTFTPSYGYTF,TGTGCCAGCACCTTTACTCCCTCCTATGGCTACACCTTC
.,TRBJ1-5,TRBV11-2,.,CASSLASESSGDNQPQHF,TGTGCCAGCAGCTTAGCATCTGAGTCCAGTGGGGACAATCAGCCCCAGCATTTT
.,TRBJ1-4,TRBV29-1,.,CSGTLGDEKLFF,TGCAGCGGCACCCTGGGGGATGAAAAACTGTTTTTT
few,TRBJ1-1,TRBV3-1,.,CASSQRGTNTEAFF,TGTGCCAGCAGCCAGAGAGGGACGAACACTGAAGCTTTCTTT
many,TRBJ2-2,TRBV18,.,CASSPPLGLSTGELFF,TGTGCCAGCTCACCACCGCTGGGCCTCTCCACCGGGGAGCTGTTTTTT